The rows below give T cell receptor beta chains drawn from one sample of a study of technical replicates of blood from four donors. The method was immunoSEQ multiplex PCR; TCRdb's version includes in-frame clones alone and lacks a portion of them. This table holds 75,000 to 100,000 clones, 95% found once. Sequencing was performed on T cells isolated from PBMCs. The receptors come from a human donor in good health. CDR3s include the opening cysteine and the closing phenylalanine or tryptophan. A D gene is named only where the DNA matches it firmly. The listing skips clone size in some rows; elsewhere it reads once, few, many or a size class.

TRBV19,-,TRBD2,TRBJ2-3,CALGPGGAVPDTQYF,TGTGCCCTAGGACCCGGGGGGGCAGTCCCAGATACGCAGTATTTT
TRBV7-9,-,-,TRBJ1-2,CASSFPGMNSDYGYTF,TGTGCCAGCAGCTTCCCAGGAATGAATTCAGACTATGGCTACACCTTC
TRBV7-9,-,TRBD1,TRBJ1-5,CASSIGTGSNQPQHF,TGTGCCAGCAGCATAGGGACAGGGAGCAATCAGCCCCAGCATTTT
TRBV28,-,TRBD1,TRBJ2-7,CASSLYDARGPGEQYF,TGTGCCAGCAGTTTATACGATGCAAGGGGGCCGGGGGAGCAGTACTTC
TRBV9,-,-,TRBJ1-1,CASSVEVRDTEAFF,TGTGCCAGCAGCGTTGAGGTCAGAGACACTGAAGCTTTCTTT
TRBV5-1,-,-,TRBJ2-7,CASSPGVGSRSYEQYF,TGCGCCAGCAGCCCGGGCGTCGGGAGTAGGTCCTACGAGCAGTACTTC
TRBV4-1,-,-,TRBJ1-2,CASSQPNSDGYTF,TGCGCCAGCAGCCAACCTAACTCCGATGGCTACACCTTC
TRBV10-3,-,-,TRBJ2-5,CAISESMSGREETQYF,TGTGCCATCAGTGAGTCGATGTCTGGGAGAGAAGAGACCCAGTACTTC
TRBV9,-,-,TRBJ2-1,CASSGSSGETAYNEQFF,TGTGCCAGCAGCGGTAGCTCGGGGGAGACCGCCTACAATGAGCAGTTCTTC
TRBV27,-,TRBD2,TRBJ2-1,CASSLSVSGSVYEQFF,TGTGCCAGCAGTTTATCGGTTAGCGGGAGTGTCTATGAGCAGTTCTTC
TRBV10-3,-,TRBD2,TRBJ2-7,CASKAGTLEQYF,TGTGCTTCTAAAGCGGGGACCTTAGAGCAGTACTTC
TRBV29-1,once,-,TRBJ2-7,CSVDGQGSYEQYF,TGCAGCGTTGACGGGCAGGGTTCCTACGAGCAGTACTTC
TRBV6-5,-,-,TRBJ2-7,CASSPPGGPYEQYF,TGTGCCAGCAGCCCCCCCGGCGGTCCCTACGAGCAGTACTTC
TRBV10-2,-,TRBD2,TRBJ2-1,CASSVVAGGYNEQFF,TGCGCCAGCAGTGTTGTAGCGGGAGGGTACAATGAGCAGTTCTTC
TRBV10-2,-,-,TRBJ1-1,CASSEEAEAFF,TGCGCCAGCAGTGAGGAGGCTGAAGCTTTCTTT
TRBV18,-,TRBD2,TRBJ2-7,CASSGPQREDVVSLYEQYF,TGTGCCAGCTCAGGTCCCCAGCGGGAGGACGTTGTGTCACTCTACGAGCAGTACTTC
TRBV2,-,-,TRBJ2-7,CASREGGNREYEQYF,TGTGCCAGCAGAGAGGGAGGGAACAGGGAGTACGAGCAGTACTTC
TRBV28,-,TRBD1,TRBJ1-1,CASSPDRGWGNTEAFF,TGTGCCAGCAGTCCCGACAGGGGGTGGGGAAACACTGAAGCTTTCTTT
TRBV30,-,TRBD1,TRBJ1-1,CAWSVPVGGWGSTEAFF,TGTGCCTGGAGTGTACCTGTAGGGGGCTGGGGAAGCACTGAAGCTTTCTTT
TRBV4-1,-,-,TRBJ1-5,CASSQPTRGVQPQHF,TGCGCCAGCAGCCAGCCAACCAGGGGAGTCCAGCCCCAGCATTTT
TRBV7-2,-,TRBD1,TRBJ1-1,CASGDRGDTEAFF,TGTGCCAGCGGTGACAGGGGTGACACTGAAGCTTTCTTT
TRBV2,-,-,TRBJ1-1,CASTGQRGAEAFF,TGTGCCAGCACCGGACAGCGGGGCGCTGAAGCTTTCTTT
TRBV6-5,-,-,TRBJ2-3,CASRESDTQYF,TGTGCCAGCAGAGAGTCAGATACGCAGTATTTT
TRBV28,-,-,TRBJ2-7,CASSFYYEQYF,TGTGCCAGCAGCTTTTACTACGAGCAGTACTTC
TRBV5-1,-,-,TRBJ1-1,CASSLVTGFLAEAFF,TGCGCCAGCAGCTTGGTTACAGGCTTTTTGGCTGAAGCTTTCTTT
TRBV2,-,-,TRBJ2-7,CASSARVEQYF,TGTGCCAGCAGTGCCCGGGTCGAGCAGTACTTC
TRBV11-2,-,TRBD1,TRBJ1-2,CASSSPTGGYGYTF,TGTGCCAGCAGCTCGCCGACAGGGGGCTATGGCTACACCTTC
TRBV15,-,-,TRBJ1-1,CATSRHVQGGTEAFF,TGTGCCACCAGCAGGCACGTCCAAGGGGGCACTGAAGCTTTCTTT
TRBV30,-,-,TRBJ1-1,CAWSYRPNTEAFF,TGTGCCTGGAGTTACAGGCCTAACACTGAAGCTTTCTTT
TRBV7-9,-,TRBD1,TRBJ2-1,CASKTGGGDHGVYNEQFF,TGTGCCAGCAAGACAGGGGGTGGTGACCACGGGGTATACAATGAGCAGTTCTTC
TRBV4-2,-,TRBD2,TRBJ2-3,CASSSGGASGRALDTQYF,TGTGCCAGCAGCTCAGGCGGAGCTAGCGGGAGGGCCCTCGATACGCAGTATTTT
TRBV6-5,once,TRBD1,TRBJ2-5,CASTPQGEMRETQYF,TGTGCCAGCACCCCACAGGGGGAGATGAGGGAGACCCAGTACTTC
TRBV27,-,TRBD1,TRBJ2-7,CASSLGQGLYF,TGTGCCAGCAGTCTGGGACAGGGCCTGTACTTC
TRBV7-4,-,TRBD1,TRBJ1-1,CASSQTGGFTEAFF,TGTGCCAGCAGCCAAACAGGGGGTTTCACTGAAGCTTTCTTT
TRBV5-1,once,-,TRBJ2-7,CASSFMSRQSSYEQYF,TGCGCCAGCAGCTTCATGTCCCGACAGAGCTCCTACGAGCAGTACTTC
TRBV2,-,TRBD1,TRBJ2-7,CASRDRGPPQYF,TGTGCCAGCAGGGACAGGGGTCCGCCGCAGTACTTC
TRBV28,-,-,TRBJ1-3,CASSQGGSGNTIYF,TGTGCCAGCAGTCAAGGAGGCTCTGGAAACACCATATATTTT
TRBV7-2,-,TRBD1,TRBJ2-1,CASSPGTGWADEQFF,TGTGCCAGCAGCCCCGGGACAGGTTGGGCCGATGAGCAGTTCTTC
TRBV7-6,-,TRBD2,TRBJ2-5,CASSLLLGLAKETQYF,TGTGCCAGCAGCTTGCTTTTGGGACTAGCGAAAGAGACCCAGTACTTC
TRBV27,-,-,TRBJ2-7,CASSLGLAYEQYF,TGTGCCAGCAGCCTAGGACTTGCCTACGAGCAGTACTTC
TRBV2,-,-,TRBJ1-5,CASGALRQGNQPQHF,TGTGCCAGCGGGGCTCTTCGACAGGGCAATCAGCCCCAGCATTTT
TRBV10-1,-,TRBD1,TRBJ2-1,CASGTGTGTDEQFF,TGCGCCAGCGGAACAGGGACAGGGACGGATGAGCAGTTCTTC
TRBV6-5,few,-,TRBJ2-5,CALGLGETQYF,TGTGCCCTTGGACTTGGAGAGACCCAGTACTTC
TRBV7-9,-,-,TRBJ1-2,CASWGSLYGYTF,TGTGCCAGCTGGGGCAGCCTCTATGGCTACACCTTC
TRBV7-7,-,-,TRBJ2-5,CASGPDSQETQYF,TGTGCTAGCGGTCCGGACTCTCAAGAGACCCAGTACTTC
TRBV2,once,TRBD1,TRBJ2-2,CAGTDGTGYTGELFF,TGTGCCGGAACGGACGGGACAGGTTACACCGGGGAGCTGTTTTTT
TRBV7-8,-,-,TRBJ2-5,CASSSPPRSETQYF,TGTGCCAGCAGCTCCCCCCCTCGTTCGGAGACCCAGTACTTC
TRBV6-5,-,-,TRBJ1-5,CASSYSAGNSNQPQHF,TGTGCCAGCAGTTACTCGGCAGGCAATAGCAATCAGCCCCAGCATTTT
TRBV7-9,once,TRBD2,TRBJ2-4,CASSYPGLAGAKNIQYF,TGTGCCAGCAGCTACCCCGGACTAGCGGGAGCCAAAAACATTCAGTACTTC
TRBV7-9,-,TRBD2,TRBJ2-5,CASSTGTSAQETQYF,TGTGCCAGCAGCACCGGGACTAGCGCCCAAGAGACCCAGTACTTC
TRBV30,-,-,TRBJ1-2,CAWRVRGFRYGYTF,TGTGCCTGGAGGGTGAGGGGGTTTCGCTATGGCTACACCTTC
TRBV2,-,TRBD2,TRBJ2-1,CASSEGGLAAYNEQFF,TGTGCCAGCAGTGAAGGGGGACTAGCGGCCTACAATGAGCAGTTCTTC
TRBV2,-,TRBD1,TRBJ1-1,CASSEGTGGAKGTEAFF,TGTGCCAGCAGTGAAGGGACAGGGGGCGCGAAGGGGACTGAAGCTTTCTTT
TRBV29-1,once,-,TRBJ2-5,CSSGRAGETQYF,TGCAGCTCGGGCAGGGCCGGAGAGACCCAGTACTTC
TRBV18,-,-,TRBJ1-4,CASSPWGDSTNEKLFF,TGTGCCAGCTCACCATGGGGGGATAGCACTAATGAAAAACTGTTTTTT